The present T cell receptor (beta chain) was sequenced within a study of vaccination and CD4 T cells after COVID-19. Across the whole study: For each participant, vaccination comprised two doses of either the BNT162b2 or the mRNA-1273 vaccine.

CDR3 size: 16 residues. Germline CDR1 reads MNHEY; CDR2 reads SVGAGI. V was clipped by 2 bases and J by 2 bases; unmatched bases: 6. The treatment: approximately 10-day PBMC culture with coronavirus spike peptide pools or control peptides (ViraFEST assay). Concerning this clonotype itself: Its antigen is unknown.

Cultured CD4+ T-cell DNA underwent Oncomine TCR Beta short-read sequencing. CD4+ T cells were cultured, and genomic DNA was extracted from them. TCRdb reprocessed the PCR reads via MiXCR and lists one record per CDR3 protein. The sample holds several thousand distinct CDR3 sequences; around 56% are singletons and the top ten take approximately 7%. The specimen sequenced was CD4+ T cells from blood, cultured in vitro. The clonotype was recovered from a human donor who had recovered from COVID-19. V is TRBV6-5 and J is TRBJ2-5; 9 bases align to TRBD2. This chain's CDR3 is CASSYRWSGGQETQYF. The CDR3 DNA sequence: TGTGCCAGCAGTTACCGGTGGAGCGGGGGGCAAGAGACCCAGTACTTC.